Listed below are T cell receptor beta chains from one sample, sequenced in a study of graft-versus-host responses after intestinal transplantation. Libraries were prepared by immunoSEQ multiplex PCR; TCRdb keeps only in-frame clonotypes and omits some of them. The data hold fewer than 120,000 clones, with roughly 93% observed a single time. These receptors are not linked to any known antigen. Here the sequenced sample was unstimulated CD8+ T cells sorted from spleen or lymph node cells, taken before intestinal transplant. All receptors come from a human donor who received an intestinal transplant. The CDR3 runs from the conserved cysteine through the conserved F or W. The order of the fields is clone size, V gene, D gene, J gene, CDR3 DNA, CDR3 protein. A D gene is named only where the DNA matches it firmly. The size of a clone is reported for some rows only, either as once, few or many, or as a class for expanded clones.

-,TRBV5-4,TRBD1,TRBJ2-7,TGTGCCAGCAGTTTACAGGGGAATGGACACGAGCAGTACTTC,CASSLQGNGHEQYF
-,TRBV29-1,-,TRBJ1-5,TGCAGCGTTGGGCCGAGGGGCAATCAGCCCCAGCATTTT,CSVGPRGNQPQHF
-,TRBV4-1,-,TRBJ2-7,TGCGCCAGCAGCCAAGAGTACGCACAAGGCTCCTACGAGCAGTACTTC,CASSQEYAQGSYEQYF
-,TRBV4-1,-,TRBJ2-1,TGCGCCAGCAGCCAAGAGGCGGCCTCCCGCAATGAGCAGTTCTTC,CASSQEAASRNEQFF
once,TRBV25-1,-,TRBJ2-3,TGTGCCACCTCGGAGGGTGGAGGCACAGATACGCAGTATTTT,CATSEGGGTDTQYF
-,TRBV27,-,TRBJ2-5,TGTGCCAGCAGTTTGGGAGAGACCCAGTACTTC,CASSLGETQYF
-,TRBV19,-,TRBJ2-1,TGTGCCAGTAGTATAGTAGGACTGCCCTCGAATGAGCAGTTCTTC,CASSIVGLPSNEQFF
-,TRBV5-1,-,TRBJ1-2,TGCGCCAGCAGCTCTGGGGCGAATGGCTACACCTTC,CASSSGANGYTF
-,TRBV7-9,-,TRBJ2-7,TGTGCCAGCAGCTTAGGTACCTACGAGCAGTACTTC,CASSLGTYEQYF
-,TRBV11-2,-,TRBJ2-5,TGTGCCAGCAGCTTACGGATCAGCCAAGAGACCCAGTACTTC,CASSLRISQETQYF
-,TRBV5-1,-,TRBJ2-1,TGCGTCTCTAGACCGGAGTCCTTCAATGAGCAGTTCTTC,CVSRPESFNEQFF
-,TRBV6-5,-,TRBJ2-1,TGTGCCAGCAGTTACAGGCCAGGGACCCTGAATGAGCAGTTCTTC,CASSYRPGTLNEQFF
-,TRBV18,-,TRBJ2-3,TGTGCCAGCTCACCATTATCCGGATCCGCAAGGACAGATACGCAGTATTTT,CASSPLSGSARTDTQYF
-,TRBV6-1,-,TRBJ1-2,TGTGCCAGCAGTGAAACAGGCTATGGCTACACCTTC,CASSETGYGYTF
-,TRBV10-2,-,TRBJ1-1,TGCGCCAGCAGTGAGTCTTACACTGAAGCTTTCTTT,CASSESYTEAFF
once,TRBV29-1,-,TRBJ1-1,TGCAGCGTCCTTTCGGGGCACCTGAACACTGAAGCTTTCTTT,CSVLSGHLNTEAFF
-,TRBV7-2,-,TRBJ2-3,TGTGCCAGCAGCTTATTAAGTTTGAGGGCCTACACAGATACGCAGTATTTT,CASSLLSLRAYTDTQYF
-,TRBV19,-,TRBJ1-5,TGTGCCAGTAGTGGGGAAGGGTGGGGGATCGATCAGCCCCAGCATTTT,CASSGEGWGIDQPQHF
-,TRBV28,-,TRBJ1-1,TGTGCCAGCAGTTTCGGGGGCTTGAACACTGAAGCTTTCTTT,CASSFGGLNTEAFF
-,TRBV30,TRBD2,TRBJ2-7,TGTGCCTGGGGACTAGCAGGATACGAGCAGTACTTC,CAWGLAGYEQYF
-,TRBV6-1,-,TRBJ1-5,TGTGCCAGCAGATCCCTATATCAGCCCCAGCATTTT,CASRSLYQPQHF
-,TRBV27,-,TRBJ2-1,TGTGCCAGCAGTTGGGGACATTCGAGCTCCTACAATGAGCAGTTCTTC,CASSWGHSSSYNEQFF
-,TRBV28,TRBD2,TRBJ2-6,TGTGCCAGCAGCCTCTTAGCGGGAGCTGGGGCCAACGTCCTGACTTTC,CASSLLAGAGANVLTF
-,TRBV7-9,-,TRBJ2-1,TGTGCCAGCAGCTTTGACTACAATGAGCAGTTCTTC,CASSFDYNEQFF
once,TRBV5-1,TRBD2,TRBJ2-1,TGCGCCAGCAGCTTGGGACTAGCGGGAGGGCCCTACAATGAGCAGTTCTTC,CASSLGLAGGPYNEQFF
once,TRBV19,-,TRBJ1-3,TGTGCCAGTACGACTTACTCTGGAAACACCATATATTTT,CASTTYSGNTIYF
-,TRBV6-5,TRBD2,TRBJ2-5,TGTGCCAGCAGTTACGACTCGGCGGGAGAGGAAGAGACCCAGTACTTC,CASSYDSAGEEETQYF
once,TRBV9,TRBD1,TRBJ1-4,TGTGCCAGCAGCCCCCCTAGGGGGACAGGGAGCGAAGGTGAAAAACTGTTTTTT,CASSPPRGTGSEGEKLFF
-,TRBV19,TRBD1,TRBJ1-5,TGTGCCAGTAGTATGGGACAGGGGCTCGATAACAATCAGCCCCAGCATTTT,CASSMGQGLDNNQPQHF
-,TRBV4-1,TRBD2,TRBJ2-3,TGCGCCAGCAGCCAAGATTGGCGGGAGAGGGGCACAGATACGCAGTATTTT,CASSQDWRERGTDTQYF
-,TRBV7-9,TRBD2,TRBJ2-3,TGTGCCAGCAGCCAGCGGGAGTTTCGGCATACGCAGTATTTT,CASSQREFRHTQYF
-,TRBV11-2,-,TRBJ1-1,TGTGCCAGCAGCTTAAACGAGGGCCTTGGAGCTTTCTTT,CASSLNEGLGAFF
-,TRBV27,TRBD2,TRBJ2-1,TGTGCCAGCGCTACACAGGGACTAGCGGGAGTGGAGCAGTTCTTC,CASATQGLAGVEQFF
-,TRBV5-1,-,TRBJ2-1,TGCGCCAGCAGCTCAGGGATTCGCTCCTACAATGAGCAGTTCTTC,CASSSGIRSYNEQFF
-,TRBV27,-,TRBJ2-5,TGTGCCAGCAGGTTCCTCGGGGGGCGCGGCCGAGAGACCCAGTACTTC,CASRFLGGRGRETQYF
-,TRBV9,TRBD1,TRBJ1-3,TGTGCCAGCAGCGTAGGAGGAACACAGGGGGCCGATGGAAACACCATATATTTT,CASSVGGTQGADGNTIYF
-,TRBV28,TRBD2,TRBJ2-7,TGTGCCAGCAGTTTGCGACTAGCGCGTGACGAGCAGTACTTC,CASSLRLARDEQYF
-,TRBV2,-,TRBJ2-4,TGTGCCAGCAGGACGGCCCTAGCCAAAAACATTCAGTACTTC,CASRTALAKNIQYF
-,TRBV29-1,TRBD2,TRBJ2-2,TGCAGCGTGGAACTAGCGACCGGGGAGCTGTTTTTT,CSVELATGELFF
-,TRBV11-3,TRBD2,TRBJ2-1,TGTGCCAGCTCCCCCGGGACTAGCGAATACAATGAGCAGTTCTTC,CASSPGTSEYNEQFF
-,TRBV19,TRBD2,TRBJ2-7,TGTGCCAGTAGTATTGCAGCCCGGACTAGCGCCGAGCAGTACTTC,CASSIAARTSAEQYF
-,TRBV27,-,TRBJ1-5,TGTGCCAGCAGTTTATCCACAGGGTTCAATCAGCCCCAGCATTTT,CASSLSTGFNQPQHF
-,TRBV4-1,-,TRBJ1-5,TGCGCCAGCAGCCCACAGGAGGGGCCGTCTAATCAGCCCCAGCATTTT,CASSPQEGPSNQPQHF
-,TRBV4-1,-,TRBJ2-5,TGCGCCAGCAGCCAATCGGACGTAGCCCGGGAGACCCAGTACTTC,CASSQSDVARETQYF
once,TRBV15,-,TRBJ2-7,TGTGCCACCAGCACTCCTTCACGGGCCTACGAGCAGTACTTC,CATSTPSRAYEQYF
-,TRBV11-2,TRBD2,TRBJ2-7,TGTGCCAGCAGCTTAGACTCGGGACTAGCGGAACTTACCTACGAGCAGTACTTC,CASSLDSGLAELTYEQYF
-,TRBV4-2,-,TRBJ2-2,TGTGCCAGCAGCCAATCCCCGGGGCCGAACACCGGGGAGCTGTTTTTT,CASSQSPGPNTGELFF
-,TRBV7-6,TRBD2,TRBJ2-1,TGTGCCAGCAGCTTTGGCGGGAGCGCCTTGAATGAGCAGTTCTTC,CASSFGGSALNEQFF
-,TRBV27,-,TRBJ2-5,TGTGCCAGCAGTTTAATGGGGACCACAAATGGAGAGACCCAGTACTTC,CASSLMGTTNGETQYF
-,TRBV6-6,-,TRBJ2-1,TGTGCCAGCAGCTCGACGGCAAACAATGAGCAGTTCTTC,CASSSTANNEQFF
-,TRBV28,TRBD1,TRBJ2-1,TGTGCCACCCAAGGGGACAGGGGGCCCTACAATGAGCAGTTCTTC,CATQGDRGPYNEQFF
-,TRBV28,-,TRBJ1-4,TGTGCCAGCAGTTCTAGACTACCCAGGGTAACTAATGAAAAACTGTTTTTT,CASSSRLPRVTNEKLFF
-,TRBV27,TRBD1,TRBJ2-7,TGTGCCAGCAGTAAAGACAGGGCCTACGAGCAGTACTTC,CASSKDRAYEQYF
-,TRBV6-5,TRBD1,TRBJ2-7,TGTGCCAGCAGCACCGACAGGGAACCTCTAAACGAGCAGTACTTC,CASSTDREPLNEQYF
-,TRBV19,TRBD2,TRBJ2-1,TGTGCCAGTAGTATAGGACTAGCCGAGCAGTTCTTC,CASSIGLAEQFF
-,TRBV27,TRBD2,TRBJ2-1,TGTGCCAGCAGTTCAGGACTAGCGCACAATGAGCAGTTCTTC,CASSSGLAHNEQFF
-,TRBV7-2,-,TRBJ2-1,TGTGCCAGCAGCTTAAGCCCTCCGGGACGCCACTCCTACAATGAGCAGTTCTTC,CASSLSPPGRHSYNEQFF